The entry that follows covers one TCR beta chain sequence. This clonotype was seen just once. Its antigen is not yet known. No quality values exist for individual bases; no much larger clone is one base distant. Weak support is all one read offers. V and J are trimmed by 5 bases and 8 bases, and the gene matches miss 8 bases of the junction. The CDR3 runs 14 residues from the cysteine to the phenylalanine. Only CDR3 DNA is held: 42 bases, read in frame from base 1. Reading the germline V gene (reference sequence) gives CDR1 SSHAT and CDR2 FNYEAQ. The protocol used for the library was PCR. Sequencing instrument: Illumina HiSeq 2500. TCR library preparation used molecular barcoding, with unique molecular identifiers applied to normalize quantification of the TCRbeta repertoire. The public reads were reanalyzed by TCRdb: fastp trimming at Q25, MiXCR alignment, in-frame beta chains only. Identical CDR3 protein sequences are pooled into one entry, listed with their most common genes and DNA. The sample contains about 400,000 distinct CDR3 sequences, about a fifth of them found a single time. The biggest ten clones account for less than 4.5% of the sample.

These data originate in a study of T-cell reconstitution after alpha-beta-depleted transplantation in children (TCRdb year 2016). Notes on the research overall: Using TCR repertoire profiling, the study quantitatively followed how T-cell immune reconstitution unfolded in children after TCRalphabeta/CD19-depleted allogeneic hematopoietic cell transplantation.

The receptor chain draws on TRBV7-7 and TRBJ2-1, with 8 bases in between that match TRBD2. The sequencing used PBMCs from the stem cell graft donor, collected from the stem cell graft. This sequence was found in a human donor who donated a stem cell graft to a child with acute myeloid leukemia. The nucleotides are TGTGCCAGCAGCCTAGGGGTAGCGGGACATGAGCAGTTCTTC. Translation gives CASSLGVAGHEQFF.